This T cell receptor (beta chain) was observed in a study of T cell responses to AZD1222 COVID-19 vaccine. Points from the study as a whole: Regions 160-218 and 743-854 dominated among vaccine-associated CD4 TCRs spanning spike.

Sequenced by immunoSEQ multiplex PCR; TCRdb stores in-frame clones only, minus some. Altogether 96,000 or so clones are present, roughly nine tenths being singletons, with the ten largest covering around 1.6%. As regards this clone: The antigen is undetermined.

The TCR sequence derives from an adult in good health. The sequences come from peripheral blood, collected on day 0 of AZD1222 vaccination.

The CDR3 DNA sequence: TGTGCCAGCAGCCGCACAGGGGCGACAGAGACCCAGTACTTC. It codes for CASSRTGATETQYF. V is TRBV16 and J is TRBJ2-5; 7 positions match TRBD1. The CDR3 runs to 14 residues. CDR1 KGHSY and CDR2 FQNENV come from the germline V gene. The ends lost 4 bases at V and 4 bases at J; junction bases unmatched: 6.